The 11 T cell receptor beta chains below come from one sample, sequenced in a study of cytomegalovirus exposure and HLA in healthy donors. The protocol was immunoSEQ multiplex PCR, while the TCRdb copy is restricted to in-frame clones and leaves out a portion. The table records over 150,000 clones, just under 90% of them present only once. Sequencing was performed on PBMCs. The receptors shown here come from a man aged 18 to 29 in good health and CMV-seropositive.

The V and J genes are TRBV6-1 and TRBJ2-3; D is possibly TRBD1 (6 bases). This CDR3 is 17 amino acids long. V was clipped by 4 bases and J by 1 base, with 18 bases between them. The germline V gene encodes CDR1 MNHNS and CDR2 SASEGT. Here the CDR3 DNA reads TGTGCCAGCAGTGTGGAGAGGGGGTATTCTCGCACAGATACGCAGTATTTT. It translates to CASSVERGYSRTDTQYF.

The chain is built from TRBV4-2 and TRBJ2-1; D is perhaps TRBD2 (6 bases). This CDR3 comprises 14 residues. CDR1 is LGHNA, CDR2 YNFKEQ, per germline. The V and J ends lost 1 base and 4 bases respectively, with 8 bases between them. The CDR3 sequence: CASSQVGGYNEQFF. CDR3 nucleotide sequence: TGTGCCAGCAGCCAAGTGGGGGGATACAATGAGCAGTTCTTC.

The V and J genes are TRBV6-5 and TRBJ1-2, with a possible D match to TRBD1 (5 bases). Trimming removed 6 bases at V and 0 bases at J, with 14 bases between. There are 15 residues in the CDR3. Germline loops: CDR1 MNHEY, CDR2 SVGAGI. CDR3 nucleotides: TGTGCCAGCAGACCCTTGGACACCTCTAACTATGGCTACACCTTC. Encoded protein: CASRPLDTSNYGYTF.

The CDR3 bases are TGTGCCAGTAACAGACAGGGTGGTAACTATGGCTACACCTTC. Encoded protein: CASNRQGGNYGYTF. The rearrangement uses TRBV19 and TRBJ1-2; the match to TRBD1 covers 7 bases. Trimming removed 7 bases from V and 1 base from J; junction bases left unmatched: 6. Germline CDR1 reads LNHDA; CDR2 reads SQIVND (reference sequence). The CDR3 spans 14 residues.

In the case of this clone: Other DNA variants within this sample encode the same CDR3. CDR3 sequence: CASSLGGSSYEQYF. DNA for the CDR3: TGTGCCAGCAGCTTGGGCGGGAGTTCCTACGAGCAGTACTTC. The chain has TRBV5-4 and TRBJ2-7; 7 bases fit TRBD2. The CDR3 extends over 14 amino acids. J lost 1 base, V lost 0 bases, and 1 base had no gene match. Germline CDR1 SGHNT, CDR2 YYREEE (reference sequence).

The chain recombines TRBV30 with TRBJ2-1; 7 bases are shared with TRBD2. V lost 4 bases and J lost 0; bases outside the gene matches: 9. The CDR3 runs 16 residues. The germline V gene encodes CDR1 GTSNPN and CDR2 SVGIG (reference sequence). The CDR3 region has the DNA TGTGCCTGGACAAGGTCGGGAGGCCTCTCCTACAATGAGCAGTTCTTC. Translation: CAWTRSGGLSYNEQFF.

The chain recombines TRBV2 with TRBJ2-1, with 7 bases fitting TRBD2. Unmatched junction bases numbered 8, after V lost 7 bases and J lost 8 bases. This CDR3 region has 13 residues. The germline V gene encodes CDR1 SNHLY and CDR2 FYNNEI. In nucleotides, the CDR3 is TGTGCCAGCATTGGACTAGGCCCTCATGAGCAGTTCTTC. Residues: CASIGLGPHEQFF.

The CDR3 loop is CSVFAVRRGVTGYTF. CDR3 nucleotides: TGCAGCGTCTTCGCCGTTCGTAGGGGCGTCACCGGCTACACCTTC. V is TRBV29-1 and J is TRBJ1-2; D is possibly TRBD1 (5 bases). The CDR3 spans 15 residues. Germline V gives CDR1 SQVTM, CDR2 ANQGSEA. V was clipped by 6 bases and J by 8 bases, with 25 bases between them.

V is TRBV7-2 and J is TRBJ1-1; D is unresolved. Germline-derived CDR1 and CDR2 are SGHTA and FQGNSA. This CDR3 is 15 amino acids long. V was cut by 5 bases and J by 1 base, with 14 bases left in between. CDR3 sequence reads: CASSPRFLRNTEAFF. As DNA, the CDR3 is TGTGCCAGCAGCCCCCGTTTTTTGAGGAACACTGAAGCTTTCTTT.

In its sample, this clone was seen once. V and J are TRBV28 and TRBJ2-7; 7 nucleotides line up with TRBD2. V gave up 7 bases and J gave up 1 base; unmatched junction bases: 10. This CDR3 is 15 amino acids long. CDR1 is MDHEN, CDR2 SYDVKM, per germline. The CDR3, as DNA: TGTGCCAGCATCTCCCGACTAGCTCCTTCCTACGAGCAGTACTTC. Translating gives CASISRLAPSYEQYF.

The chain employs TRBV18 and TRBJ1-5; no reliable D call. Trimming shortened V by 3 bases and J by 4 bases, and 10 bases separated the two germline ends. The CDR3 sequence is 14 residues long. Per the germline V gene, CDR1 is KGHSH and CDR2 is LQKENI. This CDR3 is CASSPSSGNQPQHF. As DNA, the CDR3 is TGTGCCAGCTCACCTTCGTCGGGGAATCAGCCCCAGCATTTT.